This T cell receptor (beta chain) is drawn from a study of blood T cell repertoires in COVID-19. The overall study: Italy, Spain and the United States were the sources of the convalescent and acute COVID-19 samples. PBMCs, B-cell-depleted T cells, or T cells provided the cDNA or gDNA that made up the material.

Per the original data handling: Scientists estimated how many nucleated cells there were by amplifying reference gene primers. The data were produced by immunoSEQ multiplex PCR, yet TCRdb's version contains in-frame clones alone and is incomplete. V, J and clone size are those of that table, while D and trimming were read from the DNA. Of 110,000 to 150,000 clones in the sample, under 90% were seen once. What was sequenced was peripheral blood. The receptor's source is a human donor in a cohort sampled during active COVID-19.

The CDR3 protein is CASSQGAYNEQFF. CDR3 coding DNA: TGCGCCAGCAGCCAAGGGGCGTACAATGAGCAGTTCTTC. The V gene is TRBV4-1, the J gene TRBJ2-1; D is uncertain. Looked up from germline, CDR1 is MGHRA and CDR2 is YSYEKL. Trimming took off 1 base at V and 4 bases at J, with 5 bases between the two ends. The CDR3 covers 13 residues.